Below, 21 T cell receptor beta chains from the same sample are listed, as sequenced in a study of cytomegalovirus exposure and HLA in healthy donors. The PCR made use of 60 Vbeta and 13 Jbeta primers. The protocol was immunoSEQ multiplex PCR, while the TCRdb copy is restricted to in-frame clones and leaves out a portion. The sample records about 110,000 clones, 79% being singletons. Sequenced: PBMCs. These receptors were collected from a woman aged 40 to 55 in good health and CMV-seronegative.

CDR3 in amino acids: CASSLAVGGIEQFF. CDR3 in DNA: TGTGCCAGCAGCCTAGCGGTCGGAGGCATTGAGCAGTTCTTC. The chain uses TRBV6-1 and TRBJ2-1; 7 positions agree with TRBD2. Germline assignment: CDR1 MNHNS and CDR2 SASEGT. V lost 6 bases, J lost 9 bases, and 11 bases stayed unmatched. This CDR3 comprises 14 residues.

The rearrangement uses TRBV7-2 and TRBJ2-1, with TRBD2 identical over 8 bases. The CDR3 is 14 residues long. Germline trimming cut 1 base from V and 8 bases from J; bases unmatched to any gene: 4. The germline gives CDR1 SGHTA, CDR2 FQGNSA. CDR3 nucleotides: TGTGCCAGCAGCTTAGGCCGGGGGGGTCATGAGCAGTTCTTC. It is translated as CASSLGRGGHEQFF.

This clone was observed a few times. The V gene is TRBV7-2, the J gene TRBJ1-3, with D unclear. Germline CDR1 is SGHTA and CDR2 is FQGNSA. V gave up 6 bases and J gave up 0 bases, with 9 bases separating them. The CDR3 has 14 residues. This CDR3 is CASRPGSSGNTIYF. The CDR3 bases are TGTGCCAGCAGACCCGGGAGCTCTGGAAACACCATATATTTT.

The V and J genes are TRBV28 and TRBJ1-1; D is undetermined. Germline loops: CDR1 MDHEN, CDR2 SYDVKM. This CDR3 has 14 amino acids. The V gene lost 6 bases and the J gene lost 1 base, with 12 bases spanning the gap. The CDR3 sequence is CASSIFPGNTEAFF. CDR3 sequence (DNA): TGTGCCAGCAGCATCTTCCCAGGGAACACTGAAGCTTTCTTT.

This clone showed up just a few times. The V and J genes are TRBV18 and TRBJ1-6; 9 nucleotides agree with TRBD1. This CDR3 is 16 amino acids long. Germline trimming cut 2 bases from V and 8 bases from J; bases unmatched to any gene: 7. CDR1 and CDR2 (germline): KGHSH, LQKENI. As DNA, the CDR3 is TGTGCCAGCTCACCAATCCAACAGGGGGCTGATTCACCCCTCCACTTT. Translation gives CASSPIQQGADSPLHF. Complete variable domain (other parts from reference TRBV18 and TRBJ1-6): NAGVMQNPRHLVRRRGQEARLRCSPMKGHSHVYWYRQLPEEGLKFMVYLQKENIIDESGMPKERFSAEFPKEGPSILRIQQVVRGDSAAYFCASSPIQQGADSPLHFGNGTRLTVT.

The chain couples TRBV4-2 to TRBJ1-1, with TRBD1 as a possible D gene (5 bases). Germline CDR1 reads LGHNA; CDR2 reads YNFKEQ. Between the trimmed V and J ends, which lost 4 bases and 11 bases, there was a span of 20 bases. The CDR3 is 14 amino acids. CDR3 loop: CASSRGETDGDAFF. The CDR3 coding sequence is TGTGCCAGCAGCCGGGGGGAGACGGATGGGGACGCTTTCTTT.

The chain recombines TRBV5-1 with TRBJ2-3; possibly TRBD2 for D (5 bases). The CDR3 is 15 residues long. Germline V CDR1 and CDR2: SGHRS, YFSETQ. Deletions cut 0 bases from V and 0 bases from J, with 8 bases between. CDR3 DNA sequence: TGCGCCAGCAGCTTGGCCGGGGTGAGCACAGATACGCAGTATTTT. It encodes CASSLAGVSTDTQYF.

The V gene is TRBV11-2, the J gene TRBJ2-7; D is perhaps TRBD2 (6 bases). The length of the CDR3 is 14 residues. Per germline, CDR1 SGHAT and CDR2 FQNNGV. Deletions cut 4 bases from V and 2 bases from J, with 12 bases between. The CDR3 region has the DNA TGTGCCAGCAGCTCCCCTTCGGGAGCCTACGAGCAGTACTTC. It specifies CASSSPSGAYEQYF.

This chain uses TRBV28 with TRBJ1-4; 9 bases fit TRBD1. With 5 bases clipped from V and 4 bases from J, the junction kept 5 bases outside the gene matches. The V gene's germline CDR1 is MDHEN and CDR2 SYDVKM. CDR3 length equals 15 residues. The DNA for the CDR3 is TGTGCCAGCAGTCCCGGGACAGGGATTAATGAAAAACTGTTTTTT. Its translation is CASSPGTGINEKLFF.

Note on this clone: A junction end diverges from the germline sequence, so it may reflect a read error. This chain connects TRBV5-6 to TRBJ2-5, with 9 nucleotides matching TRBD1. TRBJ2-7 explains the end of the DNA better; the J call may be wrong. This CDR3 comprises 13 residues. The germline gives CDR1 SGHDT, CDR2 YYEEEE. CDR3 loop: CASRLDRGNEQYF. The CDR3 DNA is TGTGCCAGCAGATTGGACAGGGGCAACGAGCAGTACTTC.

The chain combines TRBV9 with TRBJ2-3; D not resolved. V was cut by 4 bases and J by 0 bases, with 15 bases left in between. The V gene's germline CDR1 is SGDLS and CDR2 YYNGEE. The CDR3 loop spans 16 amino acids. The CDR3 DNA is TGTGCCAGCAGCTCTGGCCCCGGGTCTAGCACAGATACGCAGTATTTT. Translated: CASSSGPGSSTDTQYF.

The chain recombines TRBV7-2 with TRBJ1-1; D not resolved. The CDR3 sequence is 13 residues long. The V end was cut by 3 bases, the J end by 1 base, with 6 bases between. Germline V lookup: CDR1 SGHTA, CDR2 FQGNSA. The CDR3 spells CASSFTPNTEAFF. DNA of the CDR3: TGTGCCAGCAGCTTCACACCGAACACTGAAGCTTTCTTT. Together with reference TRBV7-2 and TRBJ1-1, the CDR3 gives the full variable domain: GAGVSQSPSNKVTEKGKDVELRCDPISGHTALYWYRQSLGQGLEFLIYFQGNSAPDKSGLPSDRFSAERTGGSVSTLTIQRTQQEDSAVYLCASSFTPNTEAFFGQGTRLTVV.

The rearrangement joins TRBV5-6 to TRBJ1-2, with D possibly being TRBD1 (5 bases). The CDR3 has 14 residues. V lost 2 bases to trimming and J lost 4 bases, with 12 bases between them. Germline assignment: CDR1 SGHDT and CDR2 YYEEEE. CDR3: CASSFTRASYGYTF. CDR3 DNA: TGTGCCAGCAGCTTCACCAGGGCTTCCTATGGCTACACCTTC.

CDR3 loop: CASTPLGGGPREQFF. The CDR3, as DNA: TGTGCCAGCACCCCTCTAGGGGGAGGGCCCCGTGAGCAGTTCTTC. The V call is TRBV7-6, the J call TRBJ2-1, with D possibly matching TRBD2 (7 bases). Germline V gene lookup returns CDR1 SGHVS and CDR2 FNYEAQ. The V and J ends lost 7 bases and 9 bases respectively, with 22 bases between them. The CDR3 consists of 15 residues.

This clone was counted a few times. CDR3 loop: CASSTTTALYEQYF. CDR3 coding DNA: TGTGCCAGCAGCACGACAACTGCCCTCTACGAGCAGTACTTC. The rearrangement links TRBV5-4 to TRBJ2-7; no definite D call. With 4 bases removed from V and 3 bases from J, the gap between germline ends came to 14 bases. Germline V gene lookup returns CDR1 SGHNT and CDR2 YYREEE (reference sequence). This CDR3 is built from 14 residues.

This chain links TRBV15 with TRBJ1-5; D is ambiguous. The CDR3 totals 14 residues. Trimming removed 0 bases from V and 14 bases from J, with 17 bases in between. Germline values: CDR1 LNHNV, CDR2 YYDKDF (reference sequence). The chain's CDR3 is CATSRDPSSEQKHF. CDR3 sequence (DNA): TGTGCCACCAGCAGAGATCCTTCCAGTGAACAGAAGCATTTT.

This chain uses TRBV7-9 with TRBJ2-7; D is possibly TRBD2 (6 bases). The CDR3 loop spans 14 amino acids. Trimming shortened V by 5 bases and J by 3 bases, and 14 bases separated the two germline ends. Germline CDR1 reads SEHNR; CDR2 reads FQNEAQ (reference sequence). CDR3 coding DNA: TGTGCCAGCAGCCCCCCCGGGAGTTACTACGAGCAGTACTTC. Translating it yields CASSPPGSYYEQYF.

In this sample, this clone turned up a few times. This chain uses TRBV5-1 with TRBJ2-7; TRBD2 might be the D (5 bases). CDR3 length: 15 amino acids. Germline V lookup: CDR1 SGHRS, CDR2 YFSETQ. Trimming pared 2 bases from V and 6 bases from J, leaving 18 bases between. CDR3 nucleotides: TGCGCCAGCAGCTTAACGGACGGGGTTGAGGGCGAGCAGTACTTC. Encoded protein: CASSLTDGVEGEQYF.

The rearrangement joins TRBV7-2 to TRBJ1-2, with 11 bases that match TRBD1. Per germline, CDR1 SGHTA and CDR2 FQGNSA. The CDR3 covers 15 residues. J lost 4 bases, V lost 0 bases, and 1 base had no gene match. The CDR3 is CASSLAGTGGYGYTF. The CDR3 bases are TGTGCCAGCAGCTTAGCCGGGACAGGGGGCTATGGCTACACCTTC.

The rearrangement links TRBV5-1 to TRBJ2-7; D may be TRBD1 (5 bases). The CDR3 runs 14 residues. Germline-derived CDR1 and CDR2 are SGHRS and YFSETQ. Trimming took 2 bases from V and 2 from J, leaving 11 bases between them. CDR3 in amino acids: CASSFQGNPYEQYF. In DNA form, the CDR3 reads TGCGCCAGCAGCTTTCAGGGTAACCCCTACGAGCAGTACTTC.

This clone occurred a few times. The chain recombines TRBV18 with TRBJ2-2; 7 positions agree with TRBD1. Germline V gives CDR1 KGHSH, CDR2 LQKENI. CDR3 length: 15 amino acids. V was clipped by 5 bases and J by 3 bases; unmatched bases: 6. In DNA, the CDR3 is TGTGCCAGCTCATCAAGGACAGGCCACACCGGGGAGCTGTTTTTT. As protein: CASSSRTGHTGELFF.